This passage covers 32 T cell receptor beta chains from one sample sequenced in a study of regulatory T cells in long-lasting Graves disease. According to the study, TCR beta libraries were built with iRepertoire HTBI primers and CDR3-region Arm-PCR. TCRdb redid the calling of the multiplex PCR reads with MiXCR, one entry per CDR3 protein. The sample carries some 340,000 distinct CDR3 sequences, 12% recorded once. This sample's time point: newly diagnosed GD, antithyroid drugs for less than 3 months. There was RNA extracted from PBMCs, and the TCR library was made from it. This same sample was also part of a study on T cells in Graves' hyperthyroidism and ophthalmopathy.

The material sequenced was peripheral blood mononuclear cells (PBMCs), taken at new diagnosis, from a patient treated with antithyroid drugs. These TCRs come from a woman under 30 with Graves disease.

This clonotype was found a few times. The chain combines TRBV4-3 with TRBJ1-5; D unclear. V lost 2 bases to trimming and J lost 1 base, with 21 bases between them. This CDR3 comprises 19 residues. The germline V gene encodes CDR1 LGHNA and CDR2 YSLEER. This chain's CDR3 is CASSQTPPLAEKSNQPQHF. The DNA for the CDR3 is TGCGCCAGCAGCCAAACCCCCCCTCTTGCGGAGAAGAGCAATCAGCCCCAGCATTTT.

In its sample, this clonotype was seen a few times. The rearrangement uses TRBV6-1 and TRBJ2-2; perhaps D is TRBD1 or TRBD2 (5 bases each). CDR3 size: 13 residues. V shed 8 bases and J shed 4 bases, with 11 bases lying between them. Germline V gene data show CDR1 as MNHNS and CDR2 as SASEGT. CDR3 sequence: CASGLGTTGELFF. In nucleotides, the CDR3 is TGTGCCAGCGGCCTTGGGACCACCGGGGAGCTGTTTTTT.

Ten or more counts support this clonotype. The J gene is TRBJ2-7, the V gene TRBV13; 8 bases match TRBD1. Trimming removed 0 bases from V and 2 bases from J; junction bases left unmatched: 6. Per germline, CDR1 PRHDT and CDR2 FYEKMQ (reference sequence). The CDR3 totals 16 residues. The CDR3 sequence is CASSLGQQGVTYEQYF. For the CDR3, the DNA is TGTGCCAGCAGCTTAGGCCAACAGGGGGTCACCTACGAGCAGTACTTC. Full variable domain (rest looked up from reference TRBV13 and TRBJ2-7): AAGVIQSPRHLIKEKRETATLKCYPIPRHDTVYWYQQGPGQDPQFLISFYEKMQSDKGSIPDRFSAQQFSDYHSELNMSSLELGDSALYFCASSLGQQGVTYEQYFGPGTRLTVT.

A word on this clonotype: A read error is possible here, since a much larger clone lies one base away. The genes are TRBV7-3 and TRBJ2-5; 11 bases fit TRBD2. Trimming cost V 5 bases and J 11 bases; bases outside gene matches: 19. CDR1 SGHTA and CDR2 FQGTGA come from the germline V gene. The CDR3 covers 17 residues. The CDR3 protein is CASSPTLAGGYRGEQYF. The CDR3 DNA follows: TGTGCCAGCAGCCCCACCTTAGCGGGGGGGTACAGGGGTGAGCAGTACTTC.

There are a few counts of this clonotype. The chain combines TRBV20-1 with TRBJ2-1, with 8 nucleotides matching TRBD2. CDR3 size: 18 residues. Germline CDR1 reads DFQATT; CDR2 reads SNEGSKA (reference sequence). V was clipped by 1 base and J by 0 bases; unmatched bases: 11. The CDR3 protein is CSARGISGDSLSYNEQFF. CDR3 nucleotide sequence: TGCAGTGCTAGAGGGATTAGCGGGGACTCCCTCTCCTACAATGAGCAGTTCTTC.

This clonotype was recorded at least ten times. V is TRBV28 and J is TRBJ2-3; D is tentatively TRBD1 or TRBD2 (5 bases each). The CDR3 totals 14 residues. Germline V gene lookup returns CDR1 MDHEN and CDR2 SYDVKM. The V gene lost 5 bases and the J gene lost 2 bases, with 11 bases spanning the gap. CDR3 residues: CASSTRGTTDTQYF. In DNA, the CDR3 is TGTGCCAGCAGTACTCGAGGGACCACAGATACGCAGTATTTT.

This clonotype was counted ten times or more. The CDR3 here is CSVERRGTNYGYTF. In nucleotides, the CDR3 is TGCAGCGTTGAACGGAGAGGGACCAACTATGGCTACACCTTC. The V call is TRBV29-1, the J call TRBJ1-2; TRBD1 is a possible D gene (5 bases). The CDR3 covers 14 residues. V was clipped by 2 bases and J by 2 bases, with 12 bases between them. In germline, CDR1 is SQVTM, CDR2 ANQGSEA.

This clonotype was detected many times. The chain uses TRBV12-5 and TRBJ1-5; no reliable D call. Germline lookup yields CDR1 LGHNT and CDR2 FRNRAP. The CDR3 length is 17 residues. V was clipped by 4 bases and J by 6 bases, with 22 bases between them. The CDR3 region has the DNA TGTGCTAGTGGTTCGGGCAGTTATACATCTGTTACTCAGCCCCAGCATTTT. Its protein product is CASGSGSYTSVTQPQHF.

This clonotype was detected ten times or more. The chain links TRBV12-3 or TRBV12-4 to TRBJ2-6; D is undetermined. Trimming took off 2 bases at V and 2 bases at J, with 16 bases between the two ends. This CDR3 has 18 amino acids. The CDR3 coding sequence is TGTGCCAGCAGTTTAAAAAGGGCCGCTTACCCTGGGGCCAACGTCCTGACTTTC. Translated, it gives CASSLKRAAYPGANVLTF.

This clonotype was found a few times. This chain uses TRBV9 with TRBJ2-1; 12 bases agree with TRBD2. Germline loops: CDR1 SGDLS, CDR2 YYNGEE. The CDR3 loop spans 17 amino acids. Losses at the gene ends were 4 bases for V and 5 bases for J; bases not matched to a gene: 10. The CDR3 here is CASSFSSGGVAHNEQFF. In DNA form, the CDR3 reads TGTGCCAGCAGCTTCTCTAGCGGGGGGGTTGCCCACAATGAGCAGTTCTTC.

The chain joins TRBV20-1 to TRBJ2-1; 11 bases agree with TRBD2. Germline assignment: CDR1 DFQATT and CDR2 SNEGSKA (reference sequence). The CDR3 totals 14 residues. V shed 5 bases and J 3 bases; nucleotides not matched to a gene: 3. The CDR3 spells CSARSGGDYNEQFF. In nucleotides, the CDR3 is TGCAGTGCTCGTAGCGGGGGGGACTACAATGAGCAGTTCTTC.

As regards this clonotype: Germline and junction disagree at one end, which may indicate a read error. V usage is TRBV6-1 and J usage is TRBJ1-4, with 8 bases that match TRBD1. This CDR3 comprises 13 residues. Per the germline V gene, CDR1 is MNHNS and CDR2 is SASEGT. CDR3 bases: TGTGCCAGCAAGGACAGGGAGAATGAAAAACTGGTTTTT. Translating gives CASKDRENEKLVF.

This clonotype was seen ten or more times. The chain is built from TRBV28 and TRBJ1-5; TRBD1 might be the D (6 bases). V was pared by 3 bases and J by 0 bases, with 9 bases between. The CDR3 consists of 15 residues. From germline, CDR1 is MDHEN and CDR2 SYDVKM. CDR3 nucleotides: TGTGCCAGCAGTTTCGGACAGTATAGCAATCAGCCCCAGCATTTT. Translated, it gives CASSFGQYSNQPQHF.

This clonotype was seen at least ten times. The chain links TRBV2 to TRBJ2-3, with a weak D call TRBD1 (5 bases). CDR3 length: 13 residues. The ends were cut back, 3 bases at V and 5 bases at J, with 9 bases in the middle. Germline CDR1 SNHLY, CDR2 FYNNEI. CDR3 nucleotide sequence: TGTGCCAGCAGTGAGGGGCTTAGAGATACGCAGTATTTT. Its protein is CASSEGLRDTQYF.

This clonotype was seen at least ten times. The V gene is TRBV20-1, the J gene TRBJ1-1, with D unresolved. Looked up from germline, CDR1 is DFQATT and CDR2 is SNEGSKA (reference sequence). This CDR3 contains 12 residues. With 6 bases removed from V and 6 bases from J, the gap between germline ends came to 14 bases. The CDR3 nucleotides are TGCAGTGCAGGGTCAGGCGGGCCTGAAGCTTTCTTT. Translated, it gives CSAGSGGPEAFF.

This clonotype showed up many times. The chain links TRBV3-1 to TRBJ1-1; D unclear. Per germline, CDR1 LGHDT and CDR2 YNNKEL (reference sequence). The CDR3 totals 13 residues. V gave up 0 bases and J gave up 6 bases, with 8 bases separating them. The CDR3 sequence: CASSQDLAPEAFF. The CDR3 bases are TGTGCCAGCAGCCAAGATCTGGCACCTGAAGCTTTCTTT.

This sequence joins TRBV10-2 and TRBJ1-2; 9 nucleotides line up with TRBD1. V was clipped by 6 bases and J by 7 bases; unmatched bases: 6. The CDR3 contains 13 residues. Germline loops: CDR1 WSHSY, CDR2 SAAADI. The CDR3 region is CASSRTGVGGYTF. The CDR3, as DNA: TGCGCCAGCAGCCGGACAGGGGTGGGTGGCTACACCTTC.

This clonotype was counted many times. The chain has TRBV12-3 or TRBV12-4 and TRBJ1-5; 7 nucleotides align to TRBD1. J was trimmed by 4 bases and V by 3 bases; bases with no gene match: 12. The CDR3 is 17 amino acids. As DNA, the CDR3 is TGTGCCAGCAGTTTGGGGGACAGCGTGGGCACAAATCAGCCCCAGCATTTT. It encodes CASSLGDSVGTNQPQHF.

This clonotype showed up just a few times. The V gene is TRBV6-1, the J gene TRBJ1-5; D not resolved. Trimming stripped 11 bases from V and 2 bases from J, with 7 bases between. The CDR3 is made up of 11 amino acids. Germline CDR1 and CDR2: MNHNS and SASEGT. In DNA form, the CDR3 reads TGTGCCGGCTGGCGCAATCAGCCCCAGCATTTT. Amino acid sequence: CAGWRNQPQHF.

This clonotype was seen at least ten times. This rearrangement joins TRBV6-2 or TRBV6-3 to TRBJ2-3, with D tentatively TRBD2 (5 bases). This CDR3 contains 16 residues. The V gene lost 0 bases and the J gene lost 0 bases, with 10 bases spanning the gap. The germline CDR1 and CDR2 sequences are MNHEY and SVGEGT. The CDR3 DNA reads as TGTGCCAGCAGTTACTCAAGAGGGTCTAGCACAGATACGCAGTATTTT. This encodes CASSYSRGSSTDTQYF.

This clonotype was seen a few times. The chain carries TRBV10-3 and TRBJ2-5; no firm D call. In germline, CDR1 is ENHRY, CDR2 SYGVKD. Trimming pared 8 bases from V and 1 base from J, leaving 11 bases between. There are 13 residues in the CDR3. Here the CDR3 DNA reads TGTGCCATCGGGTGGCCAGGCCAAGAGACCCAGTACTTC. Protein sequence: CAIGWPGQETQYF.

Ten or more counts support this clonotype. The DNA for the CDR3 is TGTGCCAGCAGCCAAGACAGGGGGCTGAGGAATGAGCAGTTCTTC. Translating gives CASSQDRGLRNEQFF. This chain connects TRBV4-2 to TRBJ2-1, with 8 bases identical to TRBD1. Germline assignment: CDR1 LGHNA and CDR2 YNFKEQ. The V and J ends lost 0 bases and 7 bases, in that order; junction bases with no gene match: 5. CDR3 length equals 15 residues.

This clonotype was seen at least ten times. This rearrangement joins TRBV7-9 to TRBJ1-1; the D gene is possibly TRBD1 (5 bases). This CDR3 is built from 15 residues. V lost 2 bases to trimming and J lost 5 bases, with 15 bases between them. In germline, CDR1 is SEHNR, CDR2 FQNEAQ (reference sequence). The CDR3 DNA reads TGTGCCAGCAGCTTACCCGTGGGGGGTTGGACTGAAGCTTTCTTT. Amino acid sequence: CASSLPVGGWTEAFF.

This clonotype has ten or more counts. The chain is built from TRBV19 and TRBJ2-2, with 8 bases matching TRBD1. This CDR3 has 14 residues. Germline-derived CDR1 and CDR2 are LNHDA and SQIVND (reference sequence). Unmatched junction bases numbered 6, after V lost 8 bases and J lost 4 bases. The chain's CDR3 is CASSITGGTGELFF. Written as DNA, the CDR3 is TGTGCCAGTTCAATAACAGGGGGCACCGGGGAGCTGTTTTTT.

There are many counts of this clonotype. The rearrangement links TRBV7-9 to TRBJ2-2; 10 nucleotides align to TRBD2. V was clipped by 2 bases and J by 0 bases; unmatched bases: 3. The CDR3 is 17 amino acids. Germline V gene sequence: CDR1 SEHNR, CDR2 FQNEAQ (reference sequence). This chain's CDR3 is CASSLSLAGPNTGELFF. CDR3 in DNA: TGTGCCAGCAGCTTATCACTAGCGGGGCCGAACACCGGGGAGCTGTTTTTT. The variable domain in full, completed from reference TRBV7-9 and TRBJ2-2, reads DTGVSQNPRHKITKRGQNVTFRCDPISEHNRLYWYRQTLGQGPEFLTYFQNEAQLEKSRLLSDRFSAERPKGSFSTLEIQRTEQGDSAMYLCASSLSLAGPNTGELFFGEGSRLTVL.

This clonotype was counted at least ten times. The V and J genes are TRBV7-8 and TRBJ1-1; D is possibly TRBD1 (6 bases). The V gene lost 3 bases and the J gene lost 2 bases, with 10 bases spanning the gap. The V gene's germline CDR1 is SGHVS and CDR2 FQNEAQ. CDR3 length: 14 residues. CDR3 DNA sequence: TGTGCCAGCAGCTTCCAGGGGATAAACACTGAAGCTTTCTTT. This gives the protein CASSFQGINTEAFF.

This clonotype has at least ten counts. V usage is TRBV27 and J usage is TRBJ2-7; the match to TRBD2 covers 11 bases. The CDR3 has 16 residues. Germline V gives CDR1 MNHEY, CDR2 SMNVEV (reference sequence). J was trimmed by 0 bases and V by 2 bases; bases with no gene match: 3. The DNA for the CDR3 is TGTGCCAGCAGTTTACTTGGGACTAGCGGCTCCTACGAGCAGTACTTC. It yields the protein CASSLLGTSGSYEQYF.

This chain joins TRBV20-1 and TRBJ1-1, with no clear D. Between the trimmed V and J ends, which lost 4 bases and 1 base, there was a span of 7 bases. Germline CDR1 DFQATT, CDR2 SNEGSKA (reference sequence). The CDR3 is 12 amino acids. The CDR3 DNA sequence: TGCAGTGCTATCAGGAGGAACACTGAAGCTTTCTTT. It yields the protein CSAIRRNTEAFF.

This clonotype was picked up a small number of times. The CDR3 sequence is CASSVSGGRYNEQFF. CDR3 sequence (DNA): TGTGCCAGCAGCGTAAGCGGGGGCCGCTACAATGAGCAGTTCTTC. The chain couples TRBV7-9 to TRBJ2-1; TRBD2 matches 8 bases. After removal of 5 bases from V and 3 bases from J, the junction contained 6 bases not matched to a gene. Germline V gene data show CDR1 as SEHNR and CDR2 as FQNEAQ (reference sequence). The CDR3 contains 15 residues.

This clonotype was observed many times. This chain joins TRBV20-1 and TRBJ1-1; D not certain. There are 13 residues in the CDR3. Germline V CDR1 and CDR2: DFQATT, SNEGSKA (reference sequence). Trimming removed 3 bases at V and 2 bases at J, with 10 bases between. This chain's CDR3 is CSARRGTNTEAFF. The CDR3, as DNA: TGCAGTGCTAGGCGGGGTACCAACACTGAAGCTTTCTTT.

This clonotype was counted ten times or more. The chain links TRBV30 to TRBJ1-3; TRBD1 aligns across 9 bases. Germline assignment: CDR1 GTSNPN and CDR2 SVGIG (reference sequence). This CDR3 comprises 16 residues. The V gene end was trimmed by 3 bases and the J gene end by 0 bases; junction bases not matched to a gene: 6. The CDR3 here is CAWRGTGTSSGNTIYF. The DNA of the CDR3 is TGTGCCTGGAGGGGGACAGGGACGAGCTCTGGAAACACCATATATTTT.

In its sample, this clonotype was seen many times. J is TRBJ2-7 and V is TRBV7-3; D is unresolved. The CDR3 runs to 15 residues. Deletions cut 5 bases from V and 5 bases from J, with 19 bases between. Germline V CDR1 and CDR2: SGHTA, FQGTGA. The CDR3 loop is CASSIKWGKVHEQYV. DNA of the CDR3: TGTGCCAGCAGCATAAAGTGGGGAAAGGTCCACGAGCAGTACGTC.